These 23 T cell receptor beta chains came from one sample sequenced in a study of CD8+ T cells in alopecia areata. Extracted from the samples, RNA was reverse transcribed into cDNA to serve as the sequencing template. Sequencing was performed with immunoSEQ multiplex PCR; in TCRdb, only in-frame clones are kept and a portion is missing. Here the sample spans about 200,000 clones, about two fifths being singletons. Indicated treatment: oral pan-JAK inhibitor, 5-10 mg twice daily. The source was CD4+ T cells sorted from blood, collected at approximately week 30, from a patient treated with tofacitinib. The receptor set was obtained from a human donor with alopecia areata.

This clone was counted a few times. The gene calls are TRBV28 and TRBJ2-1; TRBD1 matches at 9 bases. The CDR3 has 13 residues. Trimming removed 6 bases from V and 10 bases from J; junction bases left unmatched: 7. Germline lookup yields CDR1 MDHEN and CDR2 SYDVKM. The CDR3: CASRDRGASEQFF. The DNA for the CDR3 is TGTGCCAGCAGGGACAGGGGCGCGTCGGAGCAGTTCTTC.

The chain recombines TRBV11-2 with TRBJ2-7; TRBD1 is a possible D gene (6 bases). CDR1 and CDR2 (germline): SGHAT, FQNNGV. This CDR3 has 15 amino acids. Trimming stripped 0 bases from V and 2 bases from J, with 11 bases between. CDR3: CASSLEPTGPYEQYF. In DNA, the CDR3 is TGTGCCAGCAGCTTAGAACCGACAGGTCCCTACGAGCAGTACTTC.

The CDR3 DNA sequence: TGTGCCAGCAGTGAACGGTGGGGAAGCACTGAAGCTTTCTTT. It is translated as CASSERWGSTEAFF. This chain uses TRBV6-1 with TRBJ1-1, with D unresolved. The germline gives CDR1 MNHNS, CDR2 SASEGT. The ends were cut back, 2 bases at V and 4 bases at J, with 11 bases in the middle. The CDR3 loop spans 14 amino acids.

Note on this clone: Other DNA sequences within the sample encode an identical CDR3. This chain links TRBV6-5 with TRBJ2-7, with D unresolved. CDR1 is MNHEY, CDR2 SVGAGI, per germline. V lost 0 bases, J lost 3 bases, and 6 bases lay in between. The CDR3 runs to 13 residues. The CDR3 spells CASSYSGSYEQYF. CDR3 bases: TGTGCCAGCAGTTACTCGGGCAGCTACGAGCAGTACTTC.

This clone was counted between two and nine times. The chain links TRBV6-5 to TRBJ1-1; D possibly corresponds to TRBD1 (6 bases). V lost 5 bases and J lost 6, with 19 bases in between. The CDR3 contains 15 residues. The germline V gene has CDR1 MNHEY and CDR2 SVGAGI. DNA of the CDR3: TGTGCCAGCAGTCCTTGGGAGGGGGGATCCTCTGAAGCTTTCTTT. It specifies CASSPWEGGSSEAFF.

The chain employs TRBV6-5 and TRBJ2-2; D gene uncertain. Trimming took off 5 bases at V and 5 bases at J, with 3 bases between the two ends. The CDR3 totals 11 residues. CDR1 and CDR2 from the germline V gene are MNHEY and SVGAGI. CDR3 loop: CASSRTGELFF. The CDR3 nucleotides are TGTGCCAGCAGTCGGACCGGGGAGCTGTTTTTT.

The chain uses TRBV5-1 and TRBJ1-5, with D uncertain. With 2 bases removed from V and 6 bases from J, the gap between germline ends came to 12 bases. The CDR3 covers 14 residues. Germline V gene lookup returns CDR1 SGHRS and CDR2 YFSETQ. The CDR3 DNA sequence: TGCGCCAGCAGCTTCGGGGATCCCGGTCAGCCCCAGCATTTT. Encoded protein: CASSFGDPGQPQHF.

The chain uses TRBV19 and TRBJ2-1; 8 bases are shared with TRBD1. This CDR3 contains 15 residues. Germline V lookup: CDR1 LNHDA, CDR2 SQIVND (reference sequence). Trimming cost V 6 bases and J 1 base; bases outside gene matches: 5. CDR3 sequence reads: CASSDRGGSYNEQFF. The CDR3 coding sequence is TGTGCCAGTAGCGACAGGGGAGGATCCTACAATGAGCAGTTCTTC.

The rearrangement joins TRBV27 to TRBJ1-1; 7 bases map to TRBD1. V trimming: 4 bases; J trimming: 0 bases; junction bases outside the gene matches: 17. This CDR3 region has 19 residues. Per the germline V gene, CDR1 is MNHEY and CDR2 is SMNVEV (reference sequence). The CDR3 sequence is CASSSLPSTGLLMNTEAFF. CDR3 DNA sequence: TGTGCCAGCAGTTCCCTTCCCTCGACAGGGCTCCTCATGAACACTGAAGCTTTCTTT.

In this sample, this clone turned up a few times. The chain joins TRBV5-1 to TRBJ1-1; 10 nucleotides match TRBD1. The CDR3 spans 14 residues. CDR1 SGHRS and CDR2 YFSETQ come from the germline V gene. The J segment lost 1 base and the V segment lost 5 bases, leaving 2 bases of the junction unmatched. The CDR3 protein is CASRTGGANTEAFF. DNA for the CDR3: TGCGCCAGCAGGACAGGGGGCGCGAACACTGAAGCTTTCTTT.

This clone was counted only a few times. CDR3 residues: CASSVDRGAGNTIYF. DNA for the CDR3: TGTGCCAGCAGCGTAGACAGGGGCGCTGGAAACACCATATATTTT. The chain employs TRBV2 and TRBJ1-3, with 8 bases aligning to TRBD1. V was clipped by 6 bases and J by 2 bases; unmatched bases: 6. Germline V gene lookup returns CDR1 SNHLY and CDR2 FYNNEI. This CDR3 spans 15 amino acids.

V usage is TRBV27 and J usage is TRBJ1-1; D is undetermined. V was trimmed by 3 bases and J by 1 base, leaving 9 bases between them. CDR3 length: 14 amino acids. CDR1 MNHEY and CDR2 SMNVEV come from the germline V gene (reference sequence). In DNA form, the CDR3 reads TGTGCCAGCAGTTTGCGGCCCTCGAACACTGAAGCTTTCTTT. Translated, it gives CASSLRPSNTEAFF.

This chain joins TRBV7-2 and TRBJ2-1; 16 nucleotides match TRBD2. Germline values: CDR1 SGHTA, CDR2 FQGNSA. The CDR3 contains 17 residues. Germline trimming cut 1 base from V and 7 bases from J; bases unmatched to any gene: 4. The CDR3 region has the DNA TGTGCCAGCAGCTTAGGAGGGACTAGCGGGGGGGCAAATGAGCAGTTCTTC. This encodes CASSLGGTSGGANEQFF.

The rearrangement uses TRBV29-1 and TRBJ2-3, with TRBD2 matching over 8 bases. Per the germline V gene, CDR1 is SQVTM and CDR2 is ANQGSEA. CDR3 size: 13 residues. CDR3 in DNA: TGCAGTTCCAGGGGACTAGTGATAGATACGCAGTATTTT. Amino acid sequence: CSSRGLVIDTQYF.

This clone was seen a few times. This chain connects TRBV7-2 to TRBJ1-5; D possibly corresponds to TRBD1 (6 bases). From germline, CDR1 is SGHTA and CDR2 FQGNSA. The CDR3 runs 14 residues. V lost 5 bases and J lost 7, with 15 bases in between. Here the CDR3 reads CASSQGTQGQPQHF. The CDR3 DNA reads TGTGCCAGCAGCCAGGGGACACAAGGGCAGCCCCAGCATTTT.

The chain is built from TRBV7-8 and TRBJ2-2; a weak D match, TRBD2 (6 bases). The CDR3 runs 15 residues. Germline CDR1 and CDR2: SGHVS and FQNEAQ. Trimming cost V 2 bases and J 4 bases, with 11 bases left between them. CDR3 sequence: CASSLIGGPTGELFF. As DNA, the CDR3 is TGTGCCAGCAGCTTAATCGGGGGACCCACCGGGGAGCTGTTTTTT.

The rearrangement links TRBV7-9 to TRBJ2-6; no reliable D call. The CDR3 contains 17 residues. The V end lost 0 bases, the J end lost 0 bases, and 9 bases lay between the germline ends. Per germline, CDR1 SEHNR and CDR2 FQNEAQ (reference sequence). The CDR3 bases are TGTGCCAGCAGCTTAGCGCTAAGAGGCTCTGGGGCCAACGTCCTGACTTTC. This gives the protein CASSLALRGSGANVLTF. Using reference TRBV7-9 and TRBJ2-6 for the parts outside the CDR3, the full variable domain is DTGVSQNPRHKITKRGQNVTFRCDPISEHNRLYWYRQTLGQGPEFLTYFQNEAQLEKSRLLSDRFSAERPKGSFSTLEIQRTEQGDSAMYLCASSLALRGSGANVLTFGAGSRLTVL.

V is TRBV6-5 and J is TRBJ2-3, with a possible D match to TRBD1 (6 bases). V lost 6 bases and J 0 bases, leaving 13 bases between the germline ends. Per germline, CDR1 MNHEY and CDR2 SVGAGI. This CDR3 comprises 15 residues. CDR3 protein: CASRPRQASTDTQYF. CDR3 in DNA: TGTGCCAGCAGACCGAGACAGGCTAGCACAGATACGCAGTATTTT.

A word on this clone: Compared with germline, one end of the junction differs, possibly owing to a read error. This chain joins TRBV27 and TRBJ1-4, with TRBD1 matching over 9 bases. The CDR3 runs to 14 residues. Per the germline V gene, CDR1 is MNHEY and CDR2 is SMNVEV (reference sequence). The CDR3 region has the DNA TGTGCCAGCAGTTTCGGGACAGGGAATGAGAAACTGTTTTTT. Its translation: CASSFGTGNEKLFF.

This clone was picked up a small number of times. The chain joins TRBV11-2 to TRBJ2-3, with TRBD2 identical over 12 bases. There are 14 residues in the CDR3. Germline lookup yields CDR1 SGHAT and CDR2 FQNNGV. V lost 5 bases to trimming and J lost 6 bases; unmatched junction nucleotides: 3. Written as DNA, the CDR3 is TGTGCCAGCAGCCTAGCGGGAGGGCCGGATACGCAGTATTTT. Translating it yields CASSLAGGPDTQYF.

The chain uses TRBV11-2 and TRBJ1-4; 7 bases map to TRBD1. Germline trimming cut 6 bases from V and 4 bases from J; bases unmatched to any gene: 8. The CDR3 length is 15 residues. The V gene's germline CDR1 is SGHAT and CDR2 FQNNGV. Here the CDR3 DNA reads TGTGCCAGCAGGGTACCGGGACAGCTTAATGAAAAACTGTTTTTT. Translation gives CASRVPGQLNEKLFF.

This clone was counted a few times. Other DNA sequences from this sample encode an identical CDR3 as well. The V and J genes are TRBV14 and TRBJ1-1; D unclear. Germline assignment: CDR1 SGHDN and CDR2 FVKESK. This CDR3 has 13 amino acids. The ends were cut back, 1 base at V and 1 base at J, with 4 bases in the middle. This CDR3 is CASSQVRNTEAFF. The CDR3 coding sequence is TGTGCCAGCAGCCAAGTACGGAACACTGAAGCTTTCTTT. The variable domain in full, with the rest retrieved from reference TRBV14 and TRBJ1-1, is EAGVTQFPSHSVIEKGQTVTLRCDPISGHDNLYWYRRVMGKEIKFLLHFVKESKQDESGMPNNRFLAERTGGTYSTLKVQPAELEDSGVYFCASSQVRNTEAFFGQGTRLTVV.

V usage is TRBV5-1 and J usage is TRBJ2-1; 7 bases match TRBD1. Trimming took 3 bases from V and 5 from J; bases not matched to a gene: 11. The CDR3 consists of 16 residues. Germline V CDR1 and CDR2: SGHRS, YFSETQ. CDR3 in DNA: TGCGCCAGCAGCTCGGGCCGGGACAGAGGAGACAATGAGCAGTTCTTC. Translation gives CASSSGRDRGDNEQFF.